This entry concerns a single T cell receptor (beta chain). What it binds is not known. The source of the sample is a study of CD4 T cells in relation to SARS-CoV-2 and coronaviruses. Regarding the study as a whole: Roughly 69% of donors had memory CD4+ clonotypes crossrecognizing SARS-CoV-2 and common cold coronavirus spike. Crossreactive clones expanded significantly less to SARS-CoV-2 than monoreactive clones.

Produced via immunoSEQ multiplex PCR; TCRdb's table is partial and in-frame only. The sample holds about 65,000 clones; about 89% are singletons and the top ten take roughly 1.6%. The germline V gene encodes CDR1 SGHNT and CDR2 YENEEA. After removal of 4 bases from V and 14 bases from J, the junction contained 8 bases not matched to a gene. The CDR3 runs 12 residues. Before the COVID-19 pandemic, during about 2011-2019, CD4+ T cells were taken from unexposed donors. The V and J genes are TRBV11-3 and TRBJ2-3; 8 bases are a match to TRBD1. The sequence came from a human donor in good health. What was sequenced was memory CD4+ T cells from PBMCs. The CDR3 DNA reads TGTGCCAGCAGCTCCGGACAGGGTGTTTTGTATTTT. It codes for CASSSGQGVLYF.